The entry below describes one TCR beta chain. It has no known antigen specificity. Base-call qualities are not available, and no considerably larger clone is one nucleotide away. V is pared back by 4 bases and J by 3 bases, with 5 bases lying between the germline termini. Looking up the germline V gene (reference sequence) yields CDR1 DFQATT and CDR2 SNEGSKA. From its cysteine to its phenylalanine, the CDR3 spans 11 amino acids. The entry retains the CDR3 DNA only, 33 bases that are in frame from base 1. To demonstrate the VDJtools post-analysis software, TCR beta repertoires were profiled from the peripheral blood of roughly 12 young patients with multiple sclerosis. The multiple sclerosis patients were children and adolescents between roughly 6 and 17 years of age. Libraries were constructed by PCR. The sequencer was an Illumina HiSeq 2500. Unique molecular identifiers were incorporated into TCR beta cDNA libraries to reduce PCR and sequencing biases. Roughly 0.5 million cDNA molecules were obtained per 1 to 10 million input T cells, so each molecule approximated one T cell. The patient libraries were prepared and sequenced using the same protocol as the earlier healthy control dataset. Within a given batch, samples were prepared together, multiplexed and sequenced on the same HiSeq lane. As for how the authors treated the data: Raw barcoded reads were processed with MIGEC, and single-read molecular identifier groups were discarded before consensus assembly and CDR3 extraction. VDJtools was used for post-analysis of the clonotype tables, with diversity normalized by down-sampling every dataset to the smallest sample size. To correct batch-related cross-sample contamination, repertoire overlap clustering matched CDR3 amino acid sequences but not nucleotide sequences. Through fastp at Q25 and MiXCR, TCRdb rebuilt clones from the public reads, retaining in-frame beta chains. CDR3 protein sequences are deduplicated, and each keeps its most common genes and DNA. V and J calls and clone size were set by TCRdb, not the authors. The sample table contains 740,000 or so distinct CDR3 sequences; only one count was recorded for around 53% of them. Clones ranked in the top ten supply 4% to 5.5% of the sample.

This specimen belongs to a study of post-analysis software for immune sequencing data (dated by TCRdb to 2015 to 2017). For the study in its entirety: Relapsing-remitting, secondary progressive and progressive-relapsing multiple sclerosis were recorded as disease courses, and subtype annotation was lacking for some patients. The patient repertoires were set against 10 to 11 previously published healthy control repertoires from donors whose ages ranged from roughly 6 to 27 years. A subset of samples was prepared in parallel using single-end sample barcoding, then pooled and co-amplified after Illumina adapter ligation.

Results and caveats for the whole study, not just this receptor: Compared with controls, multiple sclerosis patients had significantly lower normalized Chao1 diversity, a finding suggesting substantial peripheral T-cell clonal expansion. Direct clustering with F measure revealed strong co-clustering of samples prepared in the same batch, which led to a batch-effect correction. Significantly higher frequencies in patients than in controls were found for roughly 5 TRBV segments, including TRBV5-6, TRBV5-1 and TRBV20-1. The control group was slightly older than the multiple sclerosis patient group.

This TCR derives from a girl between 5 and 17 years old with multiple sclerosis. Material for sequencing was blood. The sequence is built from TRBV20-1 and TRBJ2-3, with the D gene too uncertain to name. The CDR3 in this case is CSAIRTDTQYF. The nucleotide sequence is given as TGCAGTGCTATTAGAACAGATACGCAGTATTTT.